The subject of this entry is one T cell receptor (beta chain). This entry comes from a study of CD8 T cells in Susac syndrome. The CDR3 sequence is 12 residues long. The ends lost 4 bases at V and 11 bases at J; junction bases unmatched: 2. From germline, CDR1 is SGHDT and CDR2 YYEEEE. Reverse transcription of roughly 0.5 to 1 ug RNA was carried out with random hexamers. immunoSEQ multiplex PCR amplified TCR beta CDR3 across 54 Vbeta, 13 Jbeta. TCRdb analysed the immunoSEQ multiplex PCR reads with MiXCR anew, one entry per CDR3 protein. The sample has around 150,000 distinct CDR3 sequences; about 93% are singletons. TCR beta was sequenced from blood CD8+ and CD4+ T cells. Controls comprised healthy donors matched for age and sex.

The chain combines TRBV5-6 with TRBJ2-3, with 12 nucleotides matching TRBD2. This receptor was identified in a human donor in good health. Sequenced material: CD4+ T cells from PBMCs. The CDR3 nucleotides are TGTGCCAGCAGCACGACTAGCGGGGGGCAGTATTTT. It specifies CASSTTSGGQYF.